Here is one T cell receptor (beta chain) with its context. Its antigen is currently unknown. The data originate from a study of cytomegalovirus exposure and HLA in healthy donors. As for the study in general: Around 85 million unique TCR sequences came from HLA-typed donors in an early release. Of the donors genotyped, approximately 430 in all, about 76% fell in the Caucasian-associated ancestry cluster.

The PCR contained 60 Vbeta and 13 Jbeta primers. The protocol was immunoSEQ multiplex PCR, while the TCRdb copy is restricted to in-frame clones and leaves out a portion. Among over 95,000 clones listed, roughly four fifths were seen once. This CDR3 contains 15 residues. Trimming left V 3 bases short and J 4 bases short, with 17 bases between. The germline V gene encodes CDR1 SGHRS and CDR2 YFSETQ. Study-wide results and limits: Several of the most significant clusters appeared linked to common viral pathogens, based on a later analysis. Later work showed greater clonal expansion in HLA-associated TCR beta chains than in equally common others.

Sequencing used PBMCs. This TCR was sampled from a female donor in good health and CMV-seronegative. The chain joins TRBV5-1 to TRBJ2-7; tentative D call: TRBD1 (5 bases). The CDR3 nucleotides read TGCGCCAGCAGCTGGGGTCCAAGACAGCTTTACGAGCAGTACTTC. Its translation: CASSWGPRQLYEQYF.